This TCR beta chain was sequenced in a study of CD8 T cells in Susac syndrome. Details on this clonotype: What it recognizes is unknown.

The authors carried out high-throughput sequencing of TCR beta. They applied it to CD8+ and CD4+ T cells obtained from blood. FACS enriched CD8+ TEMRA cells, while bulk CD8+ and CD4+ were negatively isolated. Study-wide points: The authors acknowledged that the study's TCR sequencing and HLA analysis involved relatively few individuals.

CDR1 and CDR2 from the germline V gene are SGHDN and FVKESK. This CDR3 comprises 16 residues. The V and J ends lost 0 bases and 5 bases respectively, with 13 bases between them. Random hexamers were used to reverse transcribe an amount of about 0.5 to 1 ug RNA. One entry per CDR3 protein results from TCRdb running MiXCR on the immunoSEQ multiplex PCR reads. The sample records around 140,000 distinct CDR3 sequences, about 95% being singletons. What was sequenced was CD4+ T cells from PBMCs. The receptor's source is a human donor with multiple sclerosis. This chain connects TRBV14 to TRBJ1-4; D is ambiguous. The CDR3: CASSQETPLGNEKLFF. The DNA of the CDR3 is TGTGCCAGCAGCCAAGAGACCCCATTGGGAAATGAAAAACTGTTTTTT.